The T cell receptor (beta chain) described here comes from a study of CD8 T cells in ankylosing spondylitis. With molecular barcodes, quantitative 5'-RACE was used to make the TCR beta libraries. From the 5' RACE reads, TCRdb called clonotypes with MiXCR, one entry per CDR3 protein. The sample yields roughly 350,000 distinct CDR3 sequences, under 8.5% seen once. V dropped 4 bases and J dropped 4 bases, with 6 bases sitting between them. The CDR3 length is 12 residues. Germline V gene data show CDR1 as MNHEY and CDR2 as SVGAGI. Broader study findings: There was reportedly significant enrichment of clones that were disease-linked in matched ankylosing spondylitis synovial fluid. Typical of ankylosing spondylitis blood, it appeared, was a TCR beta motif of fewer than ten highly homologous variants. Disease-linked clones were CD8+ and relatively rare in peripheral blood.

This clonotype came up many times. Its antigen is unknown. Source material: blood, either unsorted or a sorted T cell fraction (not recorded which). V gene TRBV6-5 combines with J gene TRBJ2-3; D unclear. The source of this sequence is a male donor with ankylosing spondylitis. The CDR3 bases are TGTGCCAGCAGTTCCGAAGCAGATACGCAGTATTTT. It specifies CASSSEADTQYF.